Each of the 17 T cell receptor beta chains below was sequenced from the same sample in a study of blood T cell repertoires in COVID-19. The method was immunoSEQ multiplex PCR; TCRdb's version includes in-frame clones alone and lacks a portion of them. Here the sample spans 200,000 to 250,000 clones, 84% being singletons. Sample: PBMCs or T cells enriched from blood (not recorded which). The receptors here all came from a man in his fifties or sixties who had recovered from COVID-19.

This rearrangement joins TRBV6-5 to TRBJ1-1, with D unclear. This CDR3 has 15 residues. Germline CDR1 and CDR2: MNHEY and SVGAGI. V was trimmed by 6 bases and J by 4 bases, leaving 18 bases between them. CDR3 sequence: CASSTPQVIGTEAFF. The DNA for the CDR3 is TGTGCCAGCAGCACACCCCAGGTCATCGGCACTGAAGCTTTCTTT.

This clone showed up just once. The DNA for the CDR3 is TGTGCCAGTAGCACCAGGACGGGAAGCTCCTACAATGAGCAGTTCTTC. Amino acids: CASSTRTGSSYNEQFF. The gene calls are TRBV19 and TRBJ2-1; tentatively, D is TRBD2 (5 bases). The germline V gene encodes CDR1 LNHDA and CDR2 SQIVND (reference sequence). With 6 bases removed from V and 0 bases from J, the gap between germline ends came to 15 bases. The CDR3 loop spans 16 amino acids.

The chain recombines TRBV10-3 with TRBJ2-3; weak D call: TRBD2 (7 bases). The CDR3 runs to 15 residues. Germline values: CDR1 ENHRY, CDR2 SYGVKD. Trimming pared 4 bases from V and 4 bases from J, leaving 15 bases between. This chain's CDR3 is CAISGSGGPADTQYF. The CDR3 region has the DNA TGTGCCATCAGTGGATCCGGGGGGCCCGCAGATACGCAGTATTTT.

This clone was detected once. This CDR3 is CASRRTTGGVYEQYF. Here the CDR3 DNA reads TGTGCCAGCAGGAGGACGACAGGGGGCGTGTACGAGCAGTACTTC. The rearrangement links TRBV6-5 to TRBJ2-7; 10 bases line up with TRBD1. Germline V gives CDR1 MNHEY, CDR2 SVGAGI. The CDR3 is made up of 15 amino acids. V shed 6 bases, J shed 4 bases, and the junction held 9 bases outside the gene matches.

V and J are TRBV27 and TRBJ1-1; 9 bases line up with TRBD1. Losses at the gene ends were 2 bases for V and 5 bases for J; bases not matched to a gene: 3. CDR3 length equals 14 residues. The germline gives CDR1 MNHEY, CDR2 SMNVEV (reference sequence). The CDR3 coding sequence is TGTGCCAGCAGTTTAAGGACAGGGGTAACTGAAGCTTTCTTT. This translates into CASSLRTGVTEAFF.

The CDR3 loop reads CASSGALGGGKLFF. The CDR3 nucleotides read TGTGCCAGCAGTGGGGCCTTGGGTGGTGGAAAACTGTTTTTT. The J gene is TRBJ1-4, the V gene TRBV2; no definite D call. Trimming removed 4 bases from V and 10 bases from J, with 16 bases in between. This CDR3 comprises 14 residues. Germline CDR1 is SNHLY and CDR2 is FYNNEI.

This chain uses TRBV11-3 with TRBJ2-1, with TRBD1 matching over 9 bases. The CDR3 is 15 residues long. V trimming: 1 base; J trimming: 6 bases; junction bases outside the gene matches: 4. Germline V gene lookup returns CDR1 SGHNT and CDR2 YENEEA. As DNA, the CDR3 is TGTGCCAGCAGCTTAGGGACAGGGGTAGGCAATGAGCAGTTCTTC. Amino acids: CASSLGTGVGNEQFF.

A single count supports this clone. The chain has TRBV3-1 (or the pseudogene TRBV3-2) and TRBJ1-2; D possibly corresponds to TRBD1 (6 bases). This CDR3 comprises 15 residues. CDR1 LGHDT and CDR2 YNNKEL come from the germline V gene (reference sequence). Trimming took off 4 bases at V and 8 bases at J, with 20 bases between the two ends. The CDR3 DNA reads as TGTGCCAGCAGCCTAAACCGGGGGGCAGGTCAAGGCTACACCTTC. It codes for CASSLNRGAGQGYTF.

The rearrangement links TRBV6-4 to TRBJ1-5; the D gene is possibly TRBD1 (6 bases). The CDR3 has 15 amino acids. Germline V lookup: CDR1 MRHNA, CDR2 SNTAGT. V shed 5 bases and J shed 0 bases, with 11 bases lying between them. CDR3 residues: CASSWDKTSNQPQHF. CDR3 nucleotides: TGTGCCAGCAGTTGGGACAAAACTAGCAATCAGCCCCAGCATTTT.

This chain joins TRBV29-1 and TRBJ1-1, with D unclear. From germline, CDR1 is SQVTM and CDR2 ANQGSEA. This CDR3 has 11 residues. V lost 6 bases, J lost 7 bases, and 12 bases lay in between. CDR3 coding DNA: TGCAGCGTGAAGGCGACAAGTGAAGCTTTCTTT. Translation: CSVKATSEAFF.

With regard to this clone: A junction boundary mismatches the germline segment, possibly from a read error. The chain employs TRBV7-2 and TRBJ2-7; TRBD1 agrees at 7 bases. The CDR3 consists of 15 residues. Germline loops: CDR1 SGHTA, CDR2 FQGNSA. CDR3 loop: CASSTSGTASDEQYF. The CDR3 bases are TGTGCCAGCAGCACCTCCGGGACAGCCTCCGACGAGCAGTACTTC. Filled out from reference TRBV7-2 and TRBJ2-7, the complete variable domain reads GAGVSQSPSNKVTEKGKDVELRCDPISGHTALYWYRQSLGQGLEFLIYFQGNSAPDKSGLPSDRFSAERTGGSVSTLTIQRTQQEDSAVYLCASSTSGTASDEQYFGPGTRLTVT.

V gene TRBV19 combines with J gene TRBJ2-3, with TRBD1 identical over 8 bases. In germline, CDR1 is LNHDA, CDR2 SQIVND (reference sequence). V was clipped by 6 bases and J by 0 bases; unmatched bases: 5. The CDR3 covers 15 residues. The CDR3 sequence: CASSSWTGSTDTQYF. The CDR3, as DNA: TGTGCCAGTAGCTCCTGGACAGGGAGCACAGATACGCAGTATTTT.

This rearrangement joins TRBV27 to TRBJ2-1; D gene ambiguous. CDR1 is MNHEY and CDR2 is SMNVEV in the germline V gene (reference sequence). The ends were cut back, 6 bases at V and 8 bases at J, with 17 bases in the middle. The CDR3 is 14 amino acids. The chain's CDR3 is CASRPSYPRDEQFF. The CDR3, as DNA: TGTGCCAGCAGACCATCCTACCCCCGGGATGAGCAGTTCTTC.

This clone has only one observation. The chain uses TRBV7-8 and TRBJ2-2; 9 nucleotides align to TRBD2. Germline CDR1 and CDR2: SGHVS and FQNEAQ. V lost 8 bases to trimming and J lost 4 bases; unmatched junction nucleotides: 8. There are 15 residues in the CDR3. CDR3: CASYPLAGVTGELFF. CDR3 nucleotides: TGTGCCAGCTACCCGTTAGCGGGGGTCACCGGGGAGCTGTTTTTT.

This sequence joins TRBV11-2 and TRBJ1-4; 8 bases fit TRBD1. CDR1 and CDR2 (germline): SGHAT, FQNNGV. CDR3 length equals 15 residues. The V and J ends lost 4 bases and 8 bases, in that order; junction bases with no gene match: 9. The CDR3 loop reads CASSSPTGDEEKLFF. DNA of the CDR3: TGTGCCAGCAGCTCGCCGACAGGGGATGAGGAAAAACTGTTTTTT.

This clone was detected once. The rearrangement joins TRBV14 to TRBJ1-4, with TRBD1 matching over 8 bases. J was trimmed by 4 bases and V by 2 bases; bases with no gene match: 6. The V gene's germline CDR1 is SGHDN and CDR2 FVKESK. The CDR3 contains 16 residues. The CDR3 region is CASSQRTGRFNEKLFF. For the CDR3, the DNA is TGTGCCAGCAGCCAACGGACAGGGAGGTTTAATGAAAAACTGTTTTTT.

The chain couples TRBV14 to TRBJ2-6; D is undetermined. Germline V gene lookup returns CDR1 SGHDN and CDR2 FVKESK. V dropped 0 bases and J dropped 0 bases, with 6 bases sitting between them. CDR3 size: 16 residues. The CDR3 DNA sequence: TGTGCCAGCAGCCAAGATTGGCCCTCTGGGGCCAACGTCCTGACTTTC. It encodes CASSQDWPSGANVLTF. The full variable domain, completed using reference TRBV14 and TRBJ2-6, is EAGVTQFPSHSVIEKGQTVTLRCDPISGHDNLYWYRRVMGKEIKFLLHFVKESKQDESGMPNNRFLAERTGGTYSTLKVQPAELEDSGVYFCASSQDWPSGANVLTFGAGSRLTVL.